A selection of T cell receptor beta chains follows, all from one sample in a study of cytomegalovirus exposure and HLA in healthy donors. Profiled with immunoSEQ multiplex PCR; TCRdb holds only in-frame clones, not every one. The sample shows more than 95,000 clones, roughly 90% of them seen only once. Sequences were obtained from PBMCs. These receptors originate from a woman under 30 in good health and CMV-seronegative. The CDR3 runs from the conserved cysteine through the conserved F or W. A D gene is named only where the DNA matches it firmly. Some rows have no size entry. The others give once, few or many, or a class for an expanded clone.

abundance	j_gene	d_gene	v_gene	CDR3nt	CDR3aa
-	TRBJ1-4	-	TRBV28	TGTGCCAGCAGCACCCGGGGGGCCCGTGAAAAACTGTTTTTT	CASSTRGAREKLFF
few	TRBJ2-7	-	TRBV5-1	TGCGCCAGCAGCTTGGGGACAGGGACGCCCGCGGGGGAGGAGCAGTACTTC	CASSLGTGTPAGEEQYF
once	TRBJ2-7	-	TRBV5-1	TGCGCCAGCAGCTTACGCGACAGGCGCTCCTACGAGCAGTACTTC	CASSLRDRRSYEQYF
once	TRBJ2-2	TRBD1	TRBV28	TGTGCCAGCTCATGGCCTGACCGGGACAGGGGATTTTCGGGCGGGGAGCTGTTTTTT	CASSWPDRDRGFSGGELFF
few	TRBJ2-7	TRBD2	TRBV11-2	TGTGCCAGCAGCCCCCGACTAGCGGGAGGTTACGAGCAGTACTTC	CASSPRLAGGYEQYF
-	TRBJ2-1	TRBD2	TRBV19	TGTGCCAGTATAGAGACTAGCGGGAGTTCAAGCGAGCAGTTCTTC	CASIETSGSSSEQFF
-	TRBJ1-1	-	TRBV12-5	TGTGCTAGTGGTTTGCCTATGTACACTGAAGCTTTCTTT	CASGLPMYTEAFF
-	TRBJ2-7	TRBD2	TRBV19	TGTGCCAGTAAGTACGGGGCGGGAGGCGCCTACGAGCAGTACTTC	CASKYGAGGAYEQYF
-	TRBJ2-7	-	TRBV11-3	TGTGCCAGCAGCCGAAACGCCGGGACTCAGCTCGAGCAGTACTTC	CASSRNAGTQLEQYF
-	TRBJ2-2	TRBD1	TRBV19	TGTGCCAGTAGTGTGGAGACAGGGTTCACCGGGGAGCTGTTTTTT	CASSVETGFTGELFF
-	TRBJ1-5	-	TRBV28	TGTGCCAGCAGGGACACAGTAAGCAATCAGCCCCAGCATTTT	CASRDTVSNQPQHF
-	TRBJ1-4	-	TRBV20-1	TGCAGTGCTAGAGTGTGGGGGGAACTGTTTTTT	CSARVWGELFF
-	TRBJ2-2	TRBD2	TRBV19	TGTGCCAGTAGAAGGGGTACACTAGCGGGAGTCGGGACCGGGGAGCTGTTTTTT	CASRRGTLAGVGTGELFF
-	TRBJ2-1	-	TRBV6-5	TGTGCCAGCAGTTACTCGGCGGGCTACAATGAGCAGTTCTTC	CASSYSAGYNEQFF
-	TRBJ1-1	-	TRBV5-1	TGCGCCAGCTACCGTGGGGGAGGAAGCACTGAAGCTTTCTTT	CASYRGGGSTEAFF
-	TRBJ2-7	TRBD1	TRBV4-1	TGCGCCAGCAGCCACGCCGGGACAGGGGCCTACGAGCAGTACTTC	CASSHAGTGAYEQYF
-	TRBJ2-7	TRBD2	TRBV2	TGTGCCAGCAGTCCCCCCCCTAGCGGGACTTTCTACGAGCAGTACTTC	CASSPPPSGTFYEQYF